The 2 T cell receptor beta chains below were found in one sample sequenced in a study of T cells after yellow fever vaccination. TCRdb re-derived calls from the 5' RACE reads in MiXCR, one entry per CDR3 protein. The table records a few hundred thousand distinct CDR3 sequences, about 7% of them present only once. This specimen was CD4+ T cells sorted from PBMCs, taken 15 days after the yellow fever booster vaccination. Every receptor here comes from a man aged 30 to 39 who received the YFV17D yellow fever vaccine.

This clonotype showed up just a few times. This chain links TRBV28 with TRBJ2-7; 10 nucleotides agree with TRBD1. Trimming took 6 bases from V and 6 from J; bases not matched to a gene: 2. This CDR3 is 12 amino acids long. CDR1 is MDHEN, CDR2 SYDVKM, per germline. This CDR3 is CASRTGGVEQYF. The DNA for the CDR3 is TGTGCCAGCAGGACAGGGGGCGTCGAGCAGTACTTC.

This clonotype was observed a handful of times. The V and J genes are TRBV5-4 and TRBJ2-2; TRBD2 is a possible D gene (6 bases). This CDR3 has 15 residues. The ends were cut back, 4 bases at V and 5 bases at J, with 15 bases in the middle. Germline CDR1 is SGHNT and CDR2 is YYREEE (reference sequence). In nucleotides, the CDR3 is TGTGCCAGCAGCCTTATTGCGGGACTTACCGGGGAGCTGTTTTTT. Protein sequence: CASSLIAGLTGELFF.